The 3 T cell receptor beta chains in this list originate from one sample, sequenced in a study of blood T cell repertoires in COVID-19. TCRdb keeps only in-frame clones here, not all; method: immunoSEQ multiplex PCR. Among under 250,000 clones listed, roughly 85% were seen once. The sample consisted of PBMCs or T cells enriched from blood (not recorded which). The receptor set was obtained from a woman aged 45-65 years with acute COVID-19.

This chain uses TRBV18 with TRBJ1-3; a possible D gene is TRBD1 (6 bases). Germline lookup yields CDR1 KGHSH and CDR2 LQKENI. The CDR3 sequence is 13 residues long. V was trimmed by 4 bases and J by 4 bases, leaving 8 bases between them. Here the CDR3 reads CASSRQGGNTIYF. CDR3 coding DNA: TGTGCCAGCTCACGCCAGGGGGGAAACACCATATATTTT.

The chain has TRBV29-1 and TRBJ2-7, with 8 bases identical to TRBD1. The germline V gene has CDR1 SQVTM and CDR2 ANQGSEA. Trimming took 5 bases from V and 5 from J; bases not matched to a gene: 5. CDR3 size: 12 residues. CDR3: CSVRQGSHEQYF. The CDR3 coding sequence is TGCAGCGTTAGACAGGGGTCCCACGAGCAGTACTTC.

The chain joins TRBV7-3 to TRBJ2-3; the match to TRBD1 covers 7 bases. In germline, CDR1 is SGHTA, CDR2 FQGTGA. The CDR3 length is 14 residues. Trimming took 4 bases from V and 8 from J; bases not matched to a gene: 9. This CDR3 is CASSSTGEVGTQYF. The CDR3, as DNA: TGTGCCAGCAGCTCCACAGGGGAAGTCGGTACGCAGTATTTT.